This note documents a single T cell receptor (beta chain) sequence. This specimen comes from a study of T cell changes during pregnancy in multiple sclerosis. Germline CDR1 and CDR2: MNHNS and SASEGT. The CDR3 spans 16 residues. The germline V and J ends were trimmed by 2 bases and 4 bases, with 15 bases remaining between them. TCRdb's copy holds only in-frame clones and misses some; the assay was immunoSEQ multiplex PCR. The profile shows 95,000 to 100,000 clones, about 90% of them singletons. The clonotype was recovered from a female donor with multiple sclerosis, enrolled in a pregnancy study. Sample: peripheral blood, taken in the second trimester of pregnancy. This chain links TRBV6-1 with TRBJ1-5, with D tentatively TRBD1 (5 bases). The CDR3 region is CASSESIWEGNQPQHF. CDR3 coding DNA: TGTGCCAGCAGTGAATCAATATGGGAGGGGAATCAGCCCCAGCATTTT.